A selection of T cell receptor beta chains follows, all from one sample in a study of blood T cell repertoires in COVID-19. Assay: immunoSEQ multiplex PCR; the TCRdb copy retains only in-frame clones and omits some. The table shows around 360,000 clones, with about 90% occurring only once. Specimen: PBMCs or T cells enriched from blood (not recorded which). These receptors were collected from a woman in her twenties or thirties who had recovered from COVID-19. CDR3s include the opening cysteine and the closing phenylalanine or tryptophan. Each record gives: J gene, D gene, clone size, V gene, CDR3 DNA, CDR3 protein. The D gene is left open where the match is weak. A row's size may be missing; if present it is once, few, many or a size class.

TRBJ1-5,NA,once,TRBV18,TGTGCCAGCTCACCGCCTTCCGGGACACATAATCAGCCCCAGCATTTT,CASSPPSGTHNQPQHF
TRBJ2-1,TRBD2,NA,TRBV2,TGTGCCAGCACCCGGACTAGCGGGACGGGCAATGAGCAGTTCTTC,CASTRTSGTGNEQFF
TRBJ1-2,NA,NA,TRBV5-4,TGTGCCAGCAGCTCTGCCGGGGACTATGGCTACACCTTC,CASSSAGDYGYTF
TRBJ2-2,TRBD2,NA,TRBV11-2,TGTGCCAGCAGCTTATCGTGGGCTAGCGGGGGGGCCGACACCGGGGAGCTGTTTTTT,CASSLSWASGGADTGELFF
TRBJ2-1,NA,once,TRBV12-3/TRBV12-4,TGTGCCAGCAGTTTAATAGCCTACAATGAGCAGTTCTTC,CASSLIAYNEQFF
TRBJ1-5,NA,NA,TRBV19,TGTGCCAGTACCACACGTCAGGGCAGCAATCAGCCCCAGCATTTT,CASTTRQGSNQPQHF
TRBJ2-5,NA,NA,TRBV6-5,TGTGCCAGCAGTTACGGGGCGAGAGAGACCCAGTACTTC,CASSYGARETQYF
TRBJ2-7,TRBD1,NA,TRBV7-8,TGTGCCAGCAGCGCGCCGGGACAGGGCGGGGAGCAGTACTTC,CASSAPGQGGEQYF
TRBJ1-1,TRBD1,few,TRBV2,TGTGCCAGCACCGGGACAGGGGAAGGGAGTGAAGCTTTCTTT,CASTGTGEGSEAFF
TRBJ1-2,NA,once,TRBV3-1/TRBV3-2,TGTGCCAGCAGCCCCAATATAGCGCTATATGGCTACACCTTC,CASSPNIALYGYTF
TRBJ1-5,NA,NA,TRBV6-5,TGTGCCAGCAGAGAGAATAGCAATCAGCCCCAGCATTTT,CASRENSNQPQHF
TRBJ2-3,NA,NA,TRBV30,TGTGCCTGGAGTGAAGGACTCGCCCCAGATACGCAGTATTTT,CAWSEGLAPDTQYF
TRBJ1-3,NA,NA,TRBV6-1,TGTGCCAGCAGTGAACGGGAGTATGGAAACACCATATATTTT,CASSEREYGNTIYF
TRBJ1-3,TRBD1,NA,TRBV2,TGTGCCAGCAGCAGGACAGGGGGCGGAAACACCATATATTTT,CASSRTGGGNTIYF
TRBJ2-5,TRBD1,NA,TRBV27,TGTGCCAGCAGAAAGACGACAGGGCACCAAGAGACCCAGTACTTC,CASRKTTGHQETQYF
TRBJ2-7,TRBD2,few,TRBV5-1,TGCGCCAGCAGCCCTACGGGACTAACTGACTACGAGCAGTACTTC,CASSPTGLTDYEQYF
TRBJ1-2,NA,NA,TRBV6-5,TGTGCCAGCAGTTACTCGGGCAGCGGATCTATGGGCTACACCTTC,CASSYSGSGSMGYTF
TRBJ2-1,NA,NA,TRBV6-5,TGTGCCAGCAGGGAGGGAAAATACAATGAGCAGTTCTTC,CASREGKYNEQFF
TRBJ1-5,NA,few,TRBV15,TGTGCCACCCACCCGGGGTCCTATAGCAATCAGCCCCAGCATTTT,CATHPGSYSNQPQHF
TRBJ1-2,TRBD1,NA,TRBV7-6,TGTGCCAGCAGCCCCACGGACAGGGGATACTATGGCTACACCTTC,CASSPTDRGYYGYTF
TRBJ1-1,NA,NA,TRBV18,TGTGCCAGCTCACCACAGGGAGGGTCCACTGAAGCTTTCTTT,CASSPQGGSTEAFF
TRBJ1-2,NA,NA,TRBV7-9,TGTGCCAGCAGCTTAGTCGAGGTTGTGGGTCGCGGCTACACCTTC,CASSLVEVVGRGYTF
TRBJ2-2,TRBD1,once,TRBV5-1,TGCGCCAGCAGCCCTACGACACAGGGGTACACCGGGGAGCTGTTTTTT,CASSPTTQGYTGELFF
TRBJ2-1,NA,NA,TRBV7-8,TGTGCCAGCAGCTTAGTGATCGGGAATTTTGAGCAGTTCTTC,CASSLVIGNFEQFF
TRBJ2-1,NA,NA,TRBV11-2,TGTGCCAGCAGCTTCGGCGGAGGGTTTAATGAGCAGTTCTTC,CASSFGGGFNEQFF
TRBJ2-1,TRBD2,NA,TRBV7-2,TGTGCCAGCAGCTCCCAGGGAGGGGACCAGTTCTTC,CASSSQGGDQFF
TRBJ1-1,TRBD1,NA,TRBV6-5,TGTGCCAGCAGTTTCGACAGGGGGGGAACTGAAGCTTTCTTT,CASSFDRGGTEAFF
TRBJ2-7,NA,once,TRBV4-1,TGCGCCAGCAGCCAAGATGGAGGGGACTACGAGCAGTACTTC,CASSQDGGDYEQYF
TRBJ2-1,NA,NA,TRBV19,TGTGCCAGTAGTATAAGGCTAGACAATGAGCAGTTCTTC,CASSIRLDNEQFF
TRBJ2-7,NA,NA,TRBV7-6,TGTGCCAGCAGCTTAAGGGGACTCAACTACGAGCAGTACTTC,CASSLRGLNYEQYF
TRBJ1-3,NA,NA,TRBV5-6,TGTGCCAGCAGCTTTCAGGGGACTGGAAACACCATATATTTT,CASSFQGTGNTIYF
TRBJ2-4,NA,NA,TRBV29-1,TGCAGCGTTGATCTTCAAAACATTCAGTACTTC,CSVDLQNIQYF
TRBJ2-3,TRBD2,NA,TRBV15,TGTGCCACCAGCGCCACTAGCGGGAGCACAGATACGCAGTATTTT,CATSATSGSTDTQYF
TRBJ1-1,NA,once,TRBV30,TGTGCCTGGAGTTGGACGGGAGTTCGCACTGAAGCTTTCTTT,CAWSWTGVRTEAFF
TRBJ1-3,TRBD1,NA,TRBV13,TGTGCCAGCAGCTCCCCGCCGTCGACAGGGTATAGTGGAAACACCATATATTTT,CASSSPPSTGYSGNTIYF
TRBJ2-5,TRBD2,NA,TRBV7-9,TGTGCCAGCACCCCGCCGACTAGCGGGAGCCAGGGAAAAGAGACCCAGTACTTC,CASTPPTSGSQGKETQYF
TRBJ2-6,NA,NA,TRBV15,TGTGCCACCAGCAGAGAACGGGATAGAGGGGCCAACGTCCTGACTTTC,CATSRERDRGANVLTF
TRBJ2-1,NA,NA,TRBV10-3,TGTGCCATCAGTGAGGGAGATGAGCAGTTCTTC,CAISEGDEQFF
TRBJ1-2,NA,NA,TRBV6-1,TGTGCCAGCAGTGAAGAGACGGTGGGGCATGGATATGGCTACACCTTC,CASSEETVGHGYGYTF
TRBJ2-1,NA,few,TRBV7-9,TGTGCCAGCAGCCCGGCAGGGGGAGGCTACAATGAGCAGTTCTTC,CASSPAGGGYNEQFF
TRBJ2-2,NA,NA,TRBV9,TGTGCCAGCAGCGTAGGTACGAACACCGGGGAGCTGTTTTTT,CASSVGTNTGELFF
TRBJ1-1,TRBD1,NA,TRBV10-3,TGTGCCATCAGTGAAGACAGGGAAACTGAAGCTTTCTTT,CAISEDRETEAFF
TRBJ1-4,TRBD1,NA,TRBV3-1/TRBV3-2,TGTGCCAGCAGCCACGCCACCGGGACAGCTAATGAAAAACTGTTTTTT,CASSHATGTANEKLFF
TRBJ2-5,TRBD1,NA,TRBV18,TGTGCCAGCTCAGGGGGACAGTGGGGCGGAGAGACCCAGTACTTC,CASSGGQWGGETQYF
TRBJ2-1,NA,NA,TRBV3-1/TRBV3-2,TGTGCCAGCAGCCAACAGGGGAGCTCCTACAATGAGCAGTTCTTC,CASSQQGSSYNEQFF
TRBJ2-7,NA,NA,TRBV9,TGTGCCAGCAGCGTAGAGTGGGGCTTAACCTACGAGCAGTACTTC,CASSVEWGLTYEQYF
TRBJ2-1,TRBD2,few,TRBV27,TGTGCCAGCAGTTTAGGCGGGGGGGATGAGCAGTTCTTC,CASSLGGGDEQFF
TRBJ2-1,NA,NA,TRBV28,TGTGCCAGCAGTTACCCCGACAGACCCTACAATGAGCAGTTCTTC,CASSYPDRPYNEQFF